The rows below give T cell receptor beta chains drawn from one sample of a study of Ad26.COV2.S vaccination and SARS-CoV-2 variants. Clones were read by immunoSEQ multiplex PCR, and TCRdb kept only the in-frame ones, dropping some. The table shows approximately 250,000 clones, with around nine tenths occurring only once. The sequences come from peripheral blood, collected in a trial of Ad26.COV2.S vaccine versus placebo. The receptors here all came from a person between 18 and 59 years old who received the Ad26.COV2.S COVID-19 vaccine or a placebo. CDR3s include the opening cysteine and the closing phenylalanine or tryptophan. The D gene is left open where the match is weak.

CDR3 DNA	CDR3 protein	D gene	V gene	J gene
TGTGCCAGCAGCCCCGCTGGGACGATAGACGAGCAGTACTTC	CASSPAGTIDEQYF	NA	TRBV6-5	TRBJ2-7
TGTGCTAGTGGTTTTTTACTAGCGGGGGCGAACACCGGGGAGCTGTTTTTT	CASGFLLAGANTGELFF	TRBD2	TRBV12-5	TRBJ2-2
TGTGCCAGCGGGAGGGGCAGGGATCAGAACGAGCAGTACTTC	CASGRGRDQNEQYF	TRBD2	TRBV6-6	TRBJ2-7
TGTGCCAGCAGCCCCGGGACAGACTCTGGAAACACCATATATTTT	CASSPGTDSGNTIYF	TRBD1	TRBV7-9	TRBJ1-3
TGTGCCAGCAGATTATCGCCGGGGGGGGCCCACAATGAGCAGTTCTTC	CASRLSPGGAHNEQFF	TRBD2	TRBV27	TRBJ2-1
TGTGCCAGCAGTGACCTCCGGGAAAAACTGTTTTTT	CASSDLREKLFF	NA	TRBV12-3/TRBV12-4	TRBJ1-4
TGTGCCAGCAGCCAAACAGGGAACTATGGCTACACCTTC	CASSQTGNYGYTF	NA	TRBV3-1/TRBV3-2	TRBJ1-2
TGTGCCAGCAACCGGGATCAAGAGACCCAGTACTTC	CASNRDQETQYF	NA	TRBV2	TRBJ2-5
TGTGCCACAGCGACGCCAGGACTAGCAGACAACACAGATACGCAGTATTTT	CATATPGLADNTDTQYF	TRBD2	TRBV24-1	TRBJ2-3
TGTGCCATCCCCTCCCGGCTAGCCGCCGGGGAGCTGTTTTTT	CAIPSRLAAGELFF	NA	TRBV5-4	TRBJ2-2
TGTGCAAGTCGCTTAATAGCGGGAGGGCAAAACACCGGGGAGCTGTTTTTT	CASRLIAGGQNTGELFF	NA	TRBV12-2	TRBJ2-2
TGTGCCAGCTCACCGACCCTGGGGGCGGAGGGCTACACCTTC	CASSPTLGAEGYTF	NA	TRBV18	TRBJ1-2
TGTGCCAGCACCCTACGGGGTAGAGATGAGCAGTTCTTC	CASTLRGRDEQFF	NA	TRBV27	TRBJ2-1
TGTGCCAGCAGTTGGGGGGGCACTGAAGCTTTCTTT	CASSWGGTEAFF	NA	TRBV6-5	TRBJ1-1